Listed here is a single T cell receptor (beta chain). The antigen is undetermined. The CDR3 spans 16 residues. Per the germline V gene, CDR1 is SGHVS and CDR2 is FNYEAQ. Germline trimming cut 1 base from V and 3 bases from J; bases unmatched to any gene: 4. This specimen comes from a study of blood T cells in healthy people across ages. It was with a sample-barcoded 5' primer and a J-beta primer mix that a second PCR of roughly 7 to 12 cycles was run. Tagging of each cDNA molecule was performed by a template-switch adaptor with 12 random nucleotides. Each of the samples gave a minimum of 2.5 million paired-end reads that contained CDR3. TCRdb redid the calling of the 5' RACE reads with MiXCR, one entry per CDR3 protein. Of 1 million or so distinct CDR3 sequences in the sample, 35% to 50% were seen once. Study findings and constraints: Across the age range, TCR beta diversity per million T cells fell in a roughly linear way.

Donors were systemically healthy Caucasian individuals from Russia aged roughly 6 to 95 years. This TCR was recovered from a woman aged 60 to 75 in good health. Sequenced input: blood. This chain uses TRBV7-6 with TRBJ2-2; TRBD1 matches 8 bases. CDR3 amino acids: CASSLGRGRDTGELFF. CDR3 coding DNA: TGTGCCAGCAGCTTAGGCAGGGGGCGCGACACCGGGGAGCTGTTTTTT.